This T cell receptor (beta chain) was retrieved from a study of cytomegalovirus exposure and HLA in healthy donors. Study-wide context: The approximately 110 validation repertoires, a later analysis reported, used the same platform as the approximately 700 first-cohort repertoires. Study-level findings and limits: The classifier, whose performance was assessed in both the original and validation cohorts, reportedly diagnosed cytomegalovirus status with high specificity and sensitivity.

Sequencing was performed with immunoSEQ multiplex PCR; in TCRdb, only in-frame clones are kept and a portion is missing. The sample includes tens of thousands of clones, around 90% seen only once; the top ten take roughly 8%. V lost 7 bases, J lost 7 bases, and 10 bases stayed unmatched. The CDR3 runs 16 residues. Germline values: CDR1 MGHRA, CDR2 YSYEKL. About this clone: Its specificity is unknown.

The chain uses TRBV4-1 and TRBJ1-6; 10 bases align to TRBD1. The clonotype comes from a woman aged 18-29 years in good health and CMV-seropositive. The sequenced sample consisted of PBMCs. CDR3 region: CASTQIGQGGNSPLHF. DNA of the CDR3: TGCGCCAGCACACAAATAGGACAGGGGGGGAATTCACCCCTCCACTTT.